This T cell receptor (beta chain) was profiled in a study of T cell changes during pregnancy in multiple sclerosis. The J segment lost 12 bases and the V segment lost 3 bases, leaving 4 bases of the junction unmatched. Germline V CDR1 and CDR2: SNHLY, FYNNEI. CDR3 length: 14 amino acids. Sequenced by immunoSEQ multiplex PCR; TCRdb stores in-frame clones only, minus some. This sample carries 85,000 to 100,000 clones, roughly 92% of them seen once, and the ten largest clones take 2% to 2.5%. The receptor's source is a female donor with multiple sclerosis, enrolled in a pregnancy study. J is TRBJ2-1 and V is TRBV2; 14 nucleotides match TRBD2. This specimen consisted of peripheral blood, obtained after pregnancy. The CDR3, as DNA: TGTGCCAGCAGTGACTGGACTAGCGGGGGGTGGCAGTTCTTC. Its protein is CASSDWTSGGWQFF.